This record concerns one T cell receptor (beta chain) sequence. Antigen: not known. The sample originates from a study of cytomegalovirus exposure and HLA in healthy donors. General study findings and limits: Some TCR beta chains (about 170 of them) were listed as cytomegalovirus-associated. Reported performance of the classifier showed diagnosis of cytomegalovirus status with high specificity and sensitivity.

Only in-frame clones appear in the TCRdb table, and some are missing; sequencing was by immunoSEQ multiplex PCR. This sample has more than 80,000 clones, with 88% found just once. With V trimmed by 3 bases and J by 1 base, 4 bases remained unmatched. Germline V lookup: CDR1 MNHEY, CDR2 SVGAGI. The length of the CDR3 is 15 residues. Among the 120 or so subjects of the validation cohort, separate from the roughly 700-subject first cohort, were the donors. The rearrangement links TRBV6-5 to TRBJ2-3, with 7 bases aligning to TRBD1. The receptor was derived from a woman between 18 and 29 years old in good health and CMV-seropositive. Sequenced sample: PBMCs. The CDR3, as DNA: TGTGCCAGCAGTTATACAGGGGCGGGCACAGATACGCAGTATTTT. Encoded protein: CASSYTGAGTDTQYF.